This record concerns one T cell receptor beta chain sequence. Libraries were prepared by immunoSEQ multiplex PCR; TCRdb keeps only in-frame clonotypes and omits some of them. The sample consists of approximately 230,000 clones, about 89% of them appearing once. The data belong to a study of blood T cell repertoires in COVID-19. V dropped 4 bases and J dropped 9 bases, with 10 bases sitting between them. The CDR3 extends over 13 amino acids. Per germline, CDR1 SEHNR and CDR2 FQNEAQ (reference sequence). The chain combines TRBV7-9 with TRBJ1-6, with no clear D. The origin of this receptor is a woman in her 30s who had recovered from COVID-19. The sequenced sample consisted of PBMCs or T cells enriched from blood (not recorded which). The CDR3 protein is CASSSPYLSPLHF. The CDR3 DNA follows: TGTGCCAGCAGCTCACCCTATCTTTCACCCCTCCACTTT.